The next 2 T cell receptor beta chains were all read from a single sample in a study of cytomegalovirus exposure and HLA in healthy donors. The PCR used 60 Vbeta and 13 Jbeta primers. Sequenced by immunoSEQ multiplex PCR; TCRdb stores in-frame clones only, minus some. This table has more than 85,000 clones, about 80% appearing once. Sequenced input: PBMCs. The receptors originated from a man aged 35 to 55 in good health and CMV-seronegative.

This clone showed up just once. CDR3 in amino acids: CASGNTYEQYF. CDR3 DNA: TGTGCCAGTGGCAATACCTACGAGCAGTACTTC. This chain connects TRBV9 to TRBJ2-7; D remains ambiguous. V was shortened by 8 bases and J by 2 bases, with 8 bases between the two germline ends. There are 11 residues in the CDR3. Germline CDR1 SGDLS, CDR2 YYNGEE.

The chain uses TRBV28 and TRBJ2-1; D unresolved. From germline, CDR1 is MDHEN and CDR2 SYDVKM. CDR3 length equals 15 residues. V gave up 6 bases and J gave up 0 bases, with 12 bases separating them. CDR3 region: CASSEFSSSYNEQFF. In DNA form, the CDR3 reads TGTGCCAGCAGCGAATTTTCCAGCTCCTACAATGAGCAGTTCTTC.